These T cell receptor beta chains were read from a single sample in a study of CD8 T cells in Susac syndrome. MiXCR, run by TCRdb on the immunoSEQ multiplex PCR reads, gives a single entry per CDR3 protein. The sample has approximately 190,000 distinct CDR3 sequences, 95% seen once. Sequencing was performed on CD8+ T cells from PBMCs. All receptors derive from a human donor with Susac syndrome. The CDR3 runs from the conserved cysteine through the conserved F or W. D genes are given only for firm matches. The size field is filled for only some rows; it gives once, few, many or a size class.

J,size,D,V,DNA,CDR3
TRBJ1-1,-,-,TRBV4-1,TGCGCCAGCAGCCAAGAAGGCTCGTTCATGAACACTGAAGCTTTCTTT,CASSQEGSFMNTEAFF
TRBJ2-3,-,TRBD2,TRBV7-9,TGTGCCAGCAGCTACCCCAGCGGGGTACCGACAGATACGCAGTATTTT,CASSYPSGVPTDTQYF
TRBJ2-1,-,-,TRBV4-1,TGCGCCAGCAGCCAAGATCGCGGGTACCAGCAGTTCTTC,CASSQDRGYQQFF
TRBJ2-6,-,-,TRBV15,TGTGCCACCAGCAGAGATTGGGGGTTTGTCGGGGCCAACGTCCTGACTTTC,CATSRDWGFVGANVLTF
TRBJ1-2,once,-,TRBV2,TGTGCCAGCAGGGGGAGGTCCGGCTCTAACTATGGCTACACCTTC,CASRGRSGSNYGYTF
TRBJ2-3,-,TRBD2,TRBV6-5,TGTGCCAGCAGTTCAACCCCCGCTAGCGGGAGGGATAGCACAGATACGCAGTATTTT,CASSSTPASGRDSTDTQYF
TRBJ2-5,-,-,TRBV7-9,TGTGCCAGTCGCCCGCGCGAAGAGACCCAGTACTTC,CASRPREETQYF
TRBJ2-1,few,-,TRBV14,TGTGCCAGCAGCCAAGGATCGGGTCACAATGAGCAGTTCTTC,CASSQGSGHNEQFF
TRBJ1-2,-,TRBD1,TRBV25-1,TGTGCCAGCAGTTCTAGGGACAGGGTGAATCATGGCTACACCTTC,CASSSRDRVNHGYTF
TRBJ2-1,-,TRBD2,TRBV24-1,TGTGCCACCAGTGATTTCCGGCGGGAGGTAGGAGAGCAGTTCTTC,CATSDFRREVGEQFF
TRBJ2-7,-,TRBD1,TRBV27,TGTGCCAGCACCCCGACAGGGGCCTACGAGCAGTACTTC,CASTPTGAYEQYF
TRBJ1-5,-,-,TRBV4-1,TGCGCCAGCAGCCCGACCGGGACTACTGCCGGTCAGCCCCAGCATTTT,CASSPTGTTAGQPQHF
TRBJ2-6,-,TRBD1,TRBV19,TGTGCCAGTAGCCGGCCCGGGACAGCACGAAAGGGGGCCAACGTCCTGACTTTC,CASSRPGTARKGANVLTF
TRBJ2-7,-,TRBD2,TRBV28,TGTGCCAGCAGTTTCATGGGACTAGCGGGACGGGCCTACGAGCAGTACTTC,CASSFMGLAGRAYEQYF
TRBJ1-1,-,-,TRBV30,TGTGCCTGGAGTGAGAATGAAGCTTTCTTT,CAWSENEAFF
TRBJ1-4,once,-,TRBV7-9,TGTGCCAGCAGCTCACCGGAGGGGAAGATCGGTGAAAAACTGTTTTTT,CASSSPEGKIGEKLFF
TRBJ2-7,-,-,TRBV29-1,TGCAGCGTTGAAGATCAGCCTTACGAGCAGTACTTC,CSVEDQPYEQYF
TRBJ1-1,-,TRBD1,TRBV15,TGTGCCACCAGCAGGGACAGGGCCCCCAACACTGAAGCTTTCTTT,CATSRDRAPNTEAFF
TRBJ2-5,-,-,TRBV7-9,TGTGCCAGCAGCTTTGCTACAGTCCAAGAGACCCAGTACTTC,CASSFATVQETQYF
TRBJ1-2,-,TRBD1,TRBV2,TGTGCCAGCAGTGTACAGGGGAAGGATGGCTACACCTTC,CASSVQGKDGYTF